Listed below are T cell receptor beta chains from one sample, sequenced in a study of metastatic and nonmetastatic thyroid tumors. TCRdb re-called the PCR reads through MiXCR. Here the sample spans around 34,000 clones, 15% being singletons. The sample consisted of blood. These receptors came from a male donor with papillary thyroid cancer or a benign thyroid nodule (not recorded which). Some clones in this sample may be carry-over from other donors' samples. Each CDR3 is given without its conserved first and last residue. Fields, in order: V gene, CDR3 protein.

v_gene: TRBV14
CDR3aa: ASSQDASGGRLLGELF

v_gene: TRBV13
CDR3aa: ASSLGQGRGNTIY

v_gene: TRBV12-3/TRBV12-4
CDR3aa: ASRDRRSYEQY

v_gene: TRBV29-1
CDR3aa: SVILAGQETQY

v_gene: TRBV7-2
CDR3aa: ASSLGASGGGDTQY

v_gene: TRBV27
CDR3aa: ASSDRAVPNTEAF

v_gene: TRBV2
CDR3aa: ASSILGQGLNEQF

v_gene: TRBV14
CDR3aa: ASSHNTGGRRETQY

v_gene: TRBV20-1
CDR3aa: SARLADHEQF

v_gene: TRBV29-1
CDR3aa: SGGDPLFTDTQY

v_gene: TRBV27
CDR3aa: ASSLRDTSYEQY

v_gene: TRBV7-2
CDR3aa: ASSLDSEQY

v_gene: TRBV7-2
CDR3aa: ASSLGDYEQY

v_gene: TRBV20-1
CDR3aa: SAADRGEFMNTEAF

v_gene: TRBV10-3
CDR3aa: AISEKGRGDGYT

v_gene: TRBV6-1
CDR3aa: ASSHVTRESGANVLT

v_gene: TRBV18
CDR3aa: ASSPGTGKGAGGYT

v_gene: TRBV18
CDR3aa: ASSPPGRGGEQY

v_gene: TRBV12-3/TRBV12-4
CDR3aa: ASSLSPRLAGVSDTQY

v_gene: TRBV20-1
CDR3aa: SRQSGFSETQY

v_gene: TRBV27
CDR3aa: ASSVGGGRETQY

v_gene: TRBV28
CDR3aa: ASSPGGEGYGYT

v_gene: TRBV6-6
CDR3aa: ASSYSAAVISGNTIY

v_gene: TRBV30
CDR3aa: AWSVPGASSNQPQH

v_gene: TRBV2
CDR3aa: ASSISGRGEQY

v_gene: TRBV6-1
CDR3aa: ASSAGGIMNTEAF